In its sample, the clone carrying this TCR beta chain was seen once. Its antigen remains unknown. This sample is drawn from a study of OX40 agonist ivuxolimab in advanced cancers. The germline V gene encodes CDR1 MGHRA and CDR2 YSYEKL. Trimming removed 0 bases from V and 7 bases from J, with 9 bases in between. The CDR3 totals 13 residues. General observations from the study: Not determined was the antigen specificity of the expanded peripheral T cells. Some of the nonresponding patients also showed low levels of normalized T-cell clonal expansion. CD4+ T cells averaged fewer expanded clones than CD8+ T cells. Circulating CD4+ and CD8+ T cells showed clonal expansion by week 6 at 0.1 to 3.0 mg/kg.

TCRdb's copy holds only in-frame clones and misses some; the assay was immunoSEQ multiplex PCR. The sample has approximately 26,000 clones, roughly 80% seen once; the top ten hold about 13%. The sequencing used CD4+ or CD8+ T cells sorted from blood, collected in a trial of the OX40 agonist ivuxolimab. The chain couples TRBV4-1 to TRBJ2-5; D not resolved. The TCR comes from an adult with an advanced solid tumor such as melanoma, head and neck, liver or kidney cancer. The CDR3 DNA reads TGCGCCAGCAGCCAAGATTCGACCCGGACCCAGTACTTC. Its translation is CASSQDSTRTQYF.